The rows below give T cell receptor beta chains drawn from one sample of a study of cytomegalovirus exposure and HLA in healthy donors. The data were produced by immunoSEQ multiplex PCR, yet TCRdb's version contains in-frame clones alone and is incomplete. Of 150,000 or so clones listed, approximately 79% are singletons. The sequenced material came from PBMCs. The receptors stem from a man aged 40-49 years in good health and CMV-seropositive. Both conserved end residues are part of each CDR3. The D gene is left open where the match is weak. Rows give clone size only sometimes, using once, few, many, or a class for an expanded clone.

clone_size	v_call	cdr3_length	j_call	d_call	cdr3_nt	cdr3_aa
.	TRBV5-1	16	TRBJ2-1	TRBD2	TGCGCCAGCAGCTCCGAAACTAGCGTTGCCTACAATGAGCAGTTCTTC	CASSSETSVAYNEQFF
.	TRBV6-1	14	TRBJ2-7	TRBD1	TGTGCCAGCGCAAGTCGACAGGGACCCTATGAGCAGTACTTC	CASASRQGPYEQYF
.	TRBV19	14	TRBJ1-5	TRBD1	TGTGCCAGTAGCCGGACAGGGGATAGCCAGCCCCAGCATTTT	CASSRTGDSQPQHF
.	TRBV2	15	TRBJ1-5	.	TGTGCCAGCAGTGTTTCAGGTCGCGGCAATCAGCCCCAGCATTTT	CASSVSGRGNQPQHF
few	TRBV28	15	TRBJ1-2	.	TGTGCCAGCAGTTGGAGGGGTCGAACTAACTATGGCTACACCTTC	CASSWRGRTNYGYTF
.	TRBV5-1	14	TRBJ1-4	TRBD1	TGCGCCAGCAGCACCGGACAGGGTCGTGAAAAACTGTTTTTT	CASSTGQGREKLFF
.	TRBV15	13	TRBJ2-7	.	TGTGCCACCAGCAGAGACCGGTCCTACGAGCAGTACTTC	CATSRDRSYEQYF
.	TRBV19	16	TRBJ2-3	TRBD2	TGTGCCAGTCGAGGGGGTACTAGCGGTGGCACAGATACGCAGTATTTT	CASRGGTSGGTDTQYF
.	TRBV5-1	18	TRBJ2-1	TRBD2	TGCGCCAGCAGCCTCCGGCCAACTAGCGGATTTGTGGGCAATGAGCAGTTCTTC	CASSLRPTSGFVGNEQFF
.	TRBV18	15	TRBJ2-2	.	TGTGCCAGCTCACCAAGGCAGGATAACACCGGGGAGCTGTTTTTT	CASSPRQDNTGELFF
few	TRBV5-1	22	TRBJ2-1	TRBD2	TGCGCCAGCAGCTTGGCCTCCAAGGGACTAGCGGGAGGGCGTTTGTCCTACAATGAGCAGTTCTTC	CASSLASKGLAGGRLSYNEQFF
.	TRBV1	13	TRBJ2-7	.	TGCACCAGCAGCCCCAGTGCGGGAGATGAGCAGTACTTC	CTSSPSAGDEQYF
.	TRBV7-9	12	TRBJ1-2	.	TGTTCCAGCAGCTTTTACAGTGGAGGCTACACCTTC	CSSSFYSGGYTF
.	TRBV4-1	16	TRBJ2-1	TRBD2	TGCGCCAGCAGCCTTAAACCTAGCGGAGACTACAATGAGCAGTTCTTC	CASSLKPSGDYNEQFF
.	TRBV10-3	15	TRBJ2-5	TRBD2	TGTGCCATCAGTGACCCTCGGGGGGGCGGAGAGACCCAGTACTTC	CAISDPRGGGETQYF
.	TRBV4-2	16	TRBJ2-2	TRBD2	TGTGCCAGCAGCCCCCAACCGGGAGGGCGGGCCGGGGAGCTGTTTTTT	CASSPQPGGRAGELFF
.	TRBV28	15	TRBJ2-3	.	TGTGCCAGCAGAACTAAAATTGGCTCTACAGATACGCAGTATTTT	CASRTKIGSTDTQYF
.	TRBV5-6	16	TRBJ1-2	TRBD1	TGTGCCAGCAGCTTGAGGACAGGGTATGGTACCTATGGCTACACCTTC	CASSLRTGYGTYGYTF
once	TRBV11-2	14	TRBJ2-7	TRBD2	TGTGCCAGCAGCCACTCGGGGGGAGGTTACGAGCAGTACTTC	CASSHSGGGYEQYF
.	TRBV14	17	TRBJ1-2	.	TGTGCCAGCAGCCAAAGCCTCTTTGGGGGCGCAGGTTATGGCTACACCTTC	CASSQSLFGGAGYGYTF
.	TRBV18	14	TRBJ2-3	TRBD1	TGTGCCAGCTCACCCGGGACAGGCCCAGATACGCAGTATTTT	CASSPGTGPDTQYF
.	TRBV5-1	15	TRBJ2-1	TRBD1	TGCGCCAGCAGTCCGACAGGGAGCTCCTACAATGAGCAGTTCTTC	CASSPTGSSYNEQFF
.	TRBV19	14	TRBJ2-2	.	TGTGCCAGTACTGGGCAGATGAACACCGGGGAGCTGTTTTTT	CASTGQMNTGELFF
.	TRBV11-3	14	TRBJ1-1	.	TGTGCCAGCAGCTCGCTATCGATGAACACTGAAGCTTTCTTT	CASSSLSMNTEAFF
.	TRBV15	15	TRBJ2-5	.	TGTGCCACCAGCAGGACTCCGACTATCCAAGAGACCCAGTACTTC	CATSRTPTIQETQYF
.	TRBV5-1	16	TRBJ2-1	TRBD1	TGCGCCAGCAGCCCCAACGGCCGGGACAGGGCCAATGAGCAGTTCTTC	CASSPNGRDRANEQFF